Below, one T cell receptor beta chain is given with its context. The antigen remains undetermined. Compared with germline, one end of the junction differs, possibly owing to a read error. The CDR3 covers 13 residues. Germline loops: CDR1 SGDLS, CDR2 YYNGEE. The record originates from a study of CD8+CD57+ T cells in acquired aplastic anemia. Background on the study: Roughly 3 ug was the average amount of DNA from sorted CD4+ and CD8+ cells. Approximately 9.9 million reads, on average, were obtained for CD4+ cells from healthy donors. Findings and caveats of the study: Levels of CD8+ Simpson's diversity were not significantly distinct in patients versus controls. Found in both controls and patients were approximately 30 CD8+ CDR3 sequences.

Profiles of TCR beta VDJ and CDR3 were generated from a genomic DNA template. Via MiXCR, TCRdb re-called the reads, giving one row per CDR3 protein. The sample contains about 220,000 distinct CDR3 sequences, 30% to 35% of which appear only once. This receptor was taken from a human donor in good health, serving as a control. The chain links TRBV9 to TRBJ1-5, with D possibly TRBD1 on 5 matching bases. The specimen was sorted CD4+, CD8+, or CD8+CD57+ T cells (not recorded which) from PBMCs. CDR3 sequence (DNA): TGCGCCAGCAGGGTCCAGACCGACCAGCCCCAGCATTTT. Amino acids: CASRVQTDQPQHF.